This entry concerns a single T cell receptor (beta chain). Antigen unknown. The libraries were made with immunoSEQ version 4 in survey mode. The protocol was immunoSEQ multiplex PCR, while the TCRdb copy is restricted to in-frame clones and leaves out a portion. The sample shows 35,000 to 55,000 clones, 88% of them seen only once. This record comes from a study of persistence of HIV-infected CD4 T cells. Study-level information: Median time on suppressive ART was approximately eight years.

Germline CDR1 KGHSH, CDR2 LQKENI. CDR3 size: 15 residues. The V end was cut by 5 bases, the J end by 0 bases, with 10 bases between. Cells were stimulated nonspecifically with anti-CD3/anti-CD28 magnetic beads. Responding CD4+ T cells were sorted by upregulation of both CD40 ligand and CD69. CD4+ T cell counts exceeded 400 cells/uL; CMV serology was positive. Overall study results and limits: Compared with CD3/CD28-stimulated cells, CMV- and Gag-responding cells showed lower TCRbeta richness.

The chain carries TRBV18 and TRBJ2-2, with TRBD1 as a possible D gene (6 bases). Sequences were derived from CD4+ T cells sorted from PBMCs after approximately 20-hour stimulation, sampled from a patient who received antiretroviral therapy. This sequence was found in an adult woman with HIV who was CMV-seropositive. The DNA of the CDR3 is TGTGCCAGCTCATACGGACAGTCGAACACCGGGGAGCTGTTTTTT. Encoded protein: CASSYGQSNTGELFF.